This T cell receptor (beta chain) emerged from a study of early stage breast cancer tumors. The table came from immunoSEQ multiplex PCR; TCRdb's copy has only in-frame clones and leaves some out. Of a few thousand clones listed, less than 75% are singletons. Germline V gene sequence: CDR1 SNHLY, CDR2 FYNNEI. The V end was cut by 2 bases, the J end by 7 bases, with 9 bases between. There are 13 residues in the CDR3. The chain combines TRBV2 with TRBJ2-1; a possible D gene is TRBD1 (6 bases). Sequenced input: normal breast tissue next to the tumor. This sequence was found in a person aged 45-60 years with breast cancer. As DNA, the CDR3 is TGTGCCAGCAGTGAACAGGGGATGAATGAGCAGTTCTTC. Residues: CASSEQGMNEQFF.